This T cell receptor (beta chain) was recovered during a study of cytomegalovirus exposure and HLA in healthy donors. Whole-study context: Among roughly 180 million T cells, an earlier analysis found roughly 100 million unique TCR beta sequences.

As for this clone: No antigen is known for it. The junction and the germline gene differ at one end; a read error may be behind it.

Germline V gene data show CDR1 as SEHNR and CDR2 as FQNEAQ (reference sequence). The CDR3 extends over 16 amino acids. General observations from the study: A further, later analysis showed that HLA-associated TCR beta chains (compared with equally common others) were more clonally expanded. Later on, an analysis showed TCR association rates differing by HLA locus, with DRB1 the most and HLA-C the fewest.

The primer mix had 60 Vbeta and 13 Jbeta primers. The data were produced by immunoSEQ multiplex PCR, yet TCRdb's version contains in-frame clones alone and is incomplete. Of around 170,000 clones listed, around 80% are singletons. This receptor was obtained from a woman aged 45 to 65 in good health and CMV-seropositive. The V call is TRBV7-9, the J call TRBJ1-1, with a weak D call TRBD1 (5 bases). The specimen sequenced was PBMCs. DNA of the CDR3: TGTTCCAGCAGATTTCCCGGGACTTCTGCCGACACTGAAGCTTTCTTT. This encodes CSSRFPGTSADTEAFF. The complete variable domain, with remaining parts taken from reference TRBV7-9 and TRBJ1-1, reads DTGVSQNPRHKITKRGQNVTFRCDPISEHNRLYWYRQTLGQGPEFLTYFQNEAQLEKSRLLSDRFSAERPKGSFSTLEIQRTEQGDSAMYLCSSRFPGTSADTEAFFGQGTRLTVV.